These 23 T cell receptor beta chains originate from one sample sequenced in a study of shared clonotypes between healthy human individuals (dated by TCRdb to between 2020 and 2021). Library generation was performed with the immunoSEQ multiplex PCR assay. TCRdb stores this immuneACCESS table with in-frame sequences only. Part of the clones is absent; in the studies checked, under half of the shortfall reflects unresolved V genes, and no reason is known for the rest. The sample yields fewer than 600,000 clones; 70% to 80% were counted once. The ten largest clones take up less than 15% of the sample. Sequencing was carried out using PBMCs. The receptors shown here come from a woman between 35 and 50 years old in good health. Some clones in this sample may be carry-over from other donors' samples.

The chain links TRBV28 to TRBJ2-7; tentatively, D is TRBD1 (6 bases). CDR1 and CDR2 from the germline V gene are MDHEN and SYDVKM. V gave up 7 bases and J gave up 1 base, with 11 bases separating them. CDR3 length: 13 amino acids. The CDR3 region is CASTTGRSYEQYF. CDR3 DNA sequence: TGTGCCAGCACGACAGGTCGGTCCTACGAGCAGTACTTC. Filled out from reference TRBV28 and TRBJ2-7, the complete variable domain reads DVKVTQSSRYLVKRTGEKVFLECVQDMDHENMFWYRQDPGLGLRLIYFSYDVKMKEKGDIPEGYSVSREKKERFSLILESASTNQTSMYLCASTTGRSYEQYFGPGTRLTVT.

The rearrangement joins TRBV29-1 to TRBJ1-1; 8 nucleotides match TRBD1. CDR1 is SQVTM, CDR2 ANQGSEA, per germline. V lost 6 bases to trimming and J lost 5 bases; unmatched junction nucleotides: 8. This CDR3 contains 13 residues. The DNA of the CDR3 is TGCAGCGTCGGACCCACAGGGGGAACTGAAGCTTTCTTT. This sequence encodes CSVGPTGGTEAFF. The full variable domain, completed using reference TRBV29-1 and TRBJ1-1, is SAVISQKPSRDICQRGTSLTIQCQVDSQVTMMFWYRQQPGQSLTLIATANQGSEATYESGFVIDKFPISRPNLTFSTLTVSNMSPEDSSIYLCSVGPTGGTEAFFGQGTRLTVV.

The chain combines TRBV2 with TRBJ2-7; D perhaps matches TRBD1 (6 bases). The V gene's germline CDR1 is SNHLY and CDR2 FYNNEI. Trimming removed 2 bases at V and 7 bases at J, with 15 bases between. There are 14 residues in the CDR3. The CDR3 protein is CASSETPGVGEQYF. In DNA form, the CDR3 reads TGTGCCAGCAGTGAAACACCAGGGGTGGGGGAGCAGTACTTC.

The gene calls are TRBV5-6 and TRBJ2-1; 9 nucleotides align to TRBD2. V gave up 6 bases and J gave up 15 bases; unmatched junction bases: 13. The CDR3 contains 13 residues. Looked up from germline, CDR1 is SGHDT and CDR2 is YYEEEE. CDR3 bases: TGTGCCAGCACCGAAGAAGGCGCGGGAGGGTCGTTCTTC. Encoded protein: CASTEEGAGGSFF.

As DNA, the CDR3 is TGTGCCAGCAGCTTACAGGAGGGCGGGGAGCAGTTCTTC. It yields the protein CASSLQEGGEQFF. This sequence joins TRBV7-2 and TRBJ2-1; TRBD2 might be the D (6 bases). Trimming cost V 2 bases and J 10 bases, with 12 bases left between them. The CDR3 is 13 amino acids. Germline values: CDR1 SGHTA, CDR2 FQGNSA. The full variable domain, its missing parts supplied by reference TRBV7-2 and TRBJ2-1, is GAGVSQSPSNKVTEKGKDVELRCDPISGHTALYWYRQSLGQGLEFLIYFQGNSAPDKSGLPSDRFSAERTGGSVSTLTIQRTQQEDSAVYLCASSLQEGGEQFFGPGTRLTVL.

This chain links TRBV7-2 with TRBJ2-7, with a tentative D call TRBD2 (6 bases). Deletions cut 2 bases from V and 6 bases from J, with 14 bases between. Germline V gives CDR1 SGHTA, CDR2 FQGNSA. CDR3 size: 14 residues. The CDR3 reads CASSLRRDPPEQYF. CDR3 DNA: TGTGCCAGCAGCTTAAGGCGGGACCCTCCCGAGCAGTACTTC.

The genes are TRBV11-2 and TRBJ2-3, with TRBD2 identical over 9 bases. V trimming: 5 bases; J trimming: 4 bases; junction bases outside the gene matches: 10. There are 16 residues in the CDR3. Germline CDR1 is SGHAT and CDR2 is FQNNGV. DNA of the CDR3: TGTGCCAGCAGCGTAGGGAGCGGGAGGAGGTCAGATACGCAGTATTTT. Encoded protein: CASSVGSGRRSDTQYF.

This clone was observed many times. This chain uses TRBV5-6 with TRBJ1-5, with D tentatively TRBD1 (6 bases). Germline lookup yields CDR1 SGHDT and CDR2 YYEEEE. V shed 2 bases and J shed 6 bases, with 18 bases lying between them. CDR3 size: 16 residues. Here the CDR3 DNA reads TGTGCCAGCAGCTTCACCGGCGCAGGGGTTATTCAGCCCCAGCATTTT. It is translated as CASSFTGAGVIQPQHF. Combining the CDR3 with reference TRBV5-6 and TRBJ1-5 gives the whole variable domain DAGVTQSPTHLIKTRGQQVTLRCSPKSGHDTVSWYQQALGQGPQFIFQYYEEEERQRGNFPDRFSGHQFPNYSSELNVNALLLGDSALYLCASSFTGAGVIQPQHFGDGTRLSIL.

J is TRBJ2-6 and V is TRBV10-1; D is ambiguous. V gave up 0 bases and J gave up 3 bases, with 0 bases separating them. CDR1 is WNHNN and CDR2 is SYGVQD in the germline V gene (reference sequence). The CDR3 totals 13 residues. In DNA, the CDR3 is TGCGCCAGCAGTGAGTCTGGGGCCAACGTCCTGACTTTC. It is translated as CASSESGANVLTF.

The J gene is TRBJ2-5, the V gene TRBV6-1; 9 bases line up with TRBD2. With 2 bases clipped from V and 5 bases from J, the junction kept 9 bases outside the gene matches. Germline V gene sequence: CDR1 MNHNS, CDR2 SASEGT. CDR3 length: 16 amino acids. Written as DNA, the CDR3 is TGTGCCAGCAGTGAACGGGATAGCGGGAGATCGGAGACCCAGTACTTC. It translates to CASSERDSGRSETQYF.

V is TRBV14 and J is TRBJ2-5; the D gene is possibly TRBD2 (6 bases). The CDR3 totals 13 residues. The V and J ends lost 6 bases and 2 bases respectively, with 10 bases between them. In germline, CDR1 is SGHDN, CDR2 FVKESK. CDR3 protein: CASSRGLQETQYF. CDR3 in DNA: TGTGCCAGCAGTCGTGGACTACAAGAGACCCAGTACTTC.

Here the CDR3 DNA reads TGCGCCAGCAGCCCGATACCCGGGAACCGGGGCACTGAAGCTTTCTTT. Translated, it gives CASSPIPGNRGTEAFF. V is TRBV5-1 and J is TRBJ1-1; D gene unclear. Trimming removed 4 bases from V and 4 bases from J, with 20 bases in between. CDR3 size: 16 residues. Germline lookup yields CDR1 SGHRS and CDR2 YFSETQ.

In this sample, this clone turned up once. The chain has TRBV14 and TRBJ2-2, with TRBD2 identical over 10 bases. The CDR3 is made up of 18 amino acids. J was trimmed by 2 bases and V by 1 base; bases with no gene match: 7. Germline V lookup: CDR1 SGHDN, CDR2 FVKESK. In nucleotides, the CDR3 is TGTGCCAGCAGCCAAGGTAATAGCGGGAGGCATAACACCGGGGAGCTGTTTTTT. Translating it yields CASSQGNSGRHNTGELFF. Full variable domain (remainder filled in from reference TRBV14 and TRBJ2-2): EAGVTQFPSHSVIEKGQTVTLRCDPISGHDNLYWYRRVMGKEIKFLLHFVKESKQDESGMPNNRFLAERTGGTYSTLKVQPAELEDSGVYFCASSQGNSGRHNTGELFFGEGSRLTVL.

The CDR3 sequence is CATGPGTNTGELFF. Here the CDR3 DNA reads TGTGCCACCGGCCCGGGGACGAACACCGGGGAGCTGTTTTTT. The chain combines TRBV2 with TRBJ2-2; D is perhaps TRBD2 (5 bases). Deletions cut 10 bases from V and 0 bases from J, with 12 bases between. Germline V gene data show CDR1 as SNHLY and CDR2 as FYNNEI. The CDR3 loop spans 14 amino acids.

This sequence joins TRBV29-1 and TRBJ2-1; D is uncertain. V was trimmed by 4 bases and J by 6 bases, leaving 16 bases between them. The CDR3 extends over 14 amino acids. The germline CDR1 and CDR2 sequences are SQVTM and ANQGSEA. CDR3 DNA: TGCAGCGTTGCCGGGCCCATTGGGCGCAATGAGCAGTTCTTC. Amino acids: CSVAGPIGRNEQFF.

The table lists this clone with a count of one. The CDR3 here is CASSLRAQGRQYF. CDR3 nucleotide sequence: TGTGCCAGCAGCTTGAGAGCTCAGGGGCGGCAGTACTTC. The rearrangement joins TRBV5-5 to TRBJ2-7, with D perhaps TRBD1 (6 bases). Trimming took 1 base from V and 9 from J, leaving 14 bases between them. The CDR3 consists of 13 residues. Germline V gives CDR1 SGHKS, CDR2 YYEKEE (reference sequence).

This CDR3 reads CASSKGPPNTGELFF. CDR3 sequence (DNA): TGTGCCAGCAGTAAAGGGCCGCCGAACACCGGGGAGCTGTTTTTT. This chain links TRBV2 with TRBJ2-2; D gene ambiguous. The CDR3 covers 15 residues. CDR1 and CDR2 (germline): SNHLY, FYNNEI. With 5 bases removed from V and 0 bases from J, the gap between germline ends came to 10 bases.

The chain is built from TRBV2 and TRBJ2-6, with D tentatively TRBD2 (6 bases). The CDR3 length is 16 residues. The V and J ends lost 1 base and 3 bases respectively, with 10 bases between them. The germline gives CDR1 SNHLY, CDR2 FYNNEI. CDR3 residues: CASSEGGAGGANVLTF. The CDR3 nucleotides read TGTGCCAGCAGTGAAGGCGGGGCGGGTGGGGCCAACGTCCTGACTTTC.

A few counts support this clone. This sequence joins TRBV10-3 and TRBJ2-7; D is uncertain. The V gene lost 10 bases and the J gene lost 3 bases, with 10 bases spanning the gap. The CDR3 length is 11 residues. Germline-derived CDR1 and CDR2 are ENHRY and SYGVKD. The CDR3 DNA follows: TGTGCCACCTCGGAGAGCTACGAGCAGTACTTC. Translated, it gives CATSESYEQYF.

The CDR3 loop is CASRGTEGAGELFF. The CDR3 bases are TGTGCCAGCAGGGGGACCGAGGGGGCCGGGGAGCTGTTTTTT. The chain has TRBV6-1 and TRBJ2-2, with D tentatively TRBD1 (6 bases). Per germline, CDR1 MNHNS and CDR2 SASEGT. The V end lost 6 bases, the J end lost 6 bases, and 14 bases lay between the germline ends. This CDR3 comprises 14 residues.

In its sample, this clone was seen many times. The rearrangement links TRBV7-3 to TRBJ2-5; D perhaps matches TRBD1 (5 bases). This CDR3 is 15 amino acids long. Germline CDR1 reads SGHTA; CDR2 reads FQGTGA. V was shortened by 5 bases and J by 3 bases, with 16 bases between the two germline ends. CDR3 residues: CASSTTVPPEETQYF. The DNA for the CDR3 is TGTGCCAGCAGCACGACAGTTCCACCCGAAGAGACCCAGTACTTC.

This clone was seen just once. This chain connects TRBV5-1 to TRBJ2-1; unclear D gene. Germline V gene sequence: CDR1 SGHRS, CDR2 YFSETQ. The CDR3 sequence is 15 residues long. Deletions cut 2 bases from V and 0 bases from J, with 9 bases between. CDR3 DNA sequence: TGCGCCAGCAGCTTTGCAGATAGCTCCTACAATGAGCAGTTCTTC. Its protein product is CASSFADSSYNEQFF.

The chain combines TRBV28 with TRBJ2-5, with TRBD2 matching over 15 bases. From germline, CDR1 is MDHEN and CDR2 SYDVKM. The CDR3 runs to 16 residues. Trimming cost V 5 bases and J 2 bases; bases outside gene matches: 3. CDR3 loop: CASSLGLAGGQETQYF. CDR3 DNA sequence: TGTGCCAGCAGTCTGGGACTAGCGGGAGGTCAAGAGACCCAGTACTTC.